The sample holds a few counts of the clone carrying this T cell receptor beta chain. What it recognizes is unknown. Germline V gene data show CDR1 as SGHAT and CDR2 as FQNNGV. Trimming removed 6 bases from V and 4 bases from J, with 19 bases in between. There are 16 residues in the CDR3. These data are taken from a study of shared clonotypes between healthy human individuals. The healthy adult donors were HIV-negative and reported no recent acute infections or vaccinations. Clones were read by immunoSEQ multiplex PCR, and TCRdb kept only the in-frame ones, dropping some. The sample lists approximately 1,500,000 clones; roughly 95% were seen once. Findings and caveats of the study: Memory subsets generally showed smaller estimated richness than naive subsets did.

The clonotype comes from a man aged 25 to 40 in good health. The sequencing sample was made of naive CD4+ T cells sorted from blood. The sample's subset: CD45RA+ positively selected. The V and J genes are TRBV11-2 and TRBJ2-1; D might be TRBD2 (6 bases). This chain's CDR3 is CASSTYAGTSYNEQFF. As DNA, the CDR3 is TGTGCCAGCAGTACTTATGCCGGGACTTCTTACAATGAGCAGTTCTTC.